The 22 T cell receptor beta chains presented below share a single source sample, sequenced in a study of blood T cells in healthy people across ages (dated by TCRdb to about 2015). Library construction relied on 5' RACE. For sequencing, an Illumina HiSeq 2500 was employed. A second about 6 to 11 cycle PCR used a sample-barcoded 5' primer and a J-beta primer mix. The public reads were quality trimmed at Q25 with fastp and then assembled into clones with MiXCR by TCRdb, keeping productive beta chains. Each record represents a unique CDR3 protein, reported with the most common genes and DNA among its rows. Within this sample are about 700,000 distinct CDR3 sequences, with roughly 32% of them counted one time only. Approximately 15% of the sample goes to the ten largest clones. The sample consisted of blood. These receptors were taken from a woman aged 80 or older in good health. Donor details come from another sample of the same person, matched by shared clones.

The chain recombines TRBV14 with TRBJ2-1; 8 bases map to TRBD2. J gave up 6 bases and V 3 bases, and 7 bases lay outside the gene matches. CDR3 length equals 15 residues. Per germline, CDR1 SGHDN and CDR2 FVKESK. This chain's CDR3 is CASSQREDLSNEQFF. CDR3 nucleotide sequence: TGTGCCAGCAGCCAGCGGGAGGACCTTTCCAATGAGCAGTTCTTC.

This chain links TRBV28 with TRBJ1-1; D gene unclear. Germline V lookup: CDR1 MDHEN, CDR2 SYDVKM. The CDR3 sequence is 12 residues long. The V gene lost 2 bases and the J gene lost 8 bases, with 9 bases spanning the gap. CDR3 DNA sequence: TGTGCCAGCAGTTTACTGGCAGGAGAAGCTTTCTTT. Its protein product is CASSLLAGEAFF. Looking up the rest from reference TRBV28 and TRBJ1-1 gives the full variable domain: DVKVTQSSRYLVKRTGEKVFLECVQDMDHENMFWYRQDPGLGLRLIYFSYDVKMKEKGDIPEGYSVSREKKERFSLILESASTNQTSMYLCASSLLAGEAFFGQGTRLTVV.

Worth noting for this clonotype: The junction shows a germline mismatch at one end, possibly a read error. The chain joins TRBV6-5 to TRBJ1-4; D gene unclear. The CDR3 contains 13 residues. Germline-derived CDR1 and CDR2 are MNHEY and SVGAGI. The chain's CDR3 is CAWWPATNEKRFF. The CDR3 bases are TGTGCCTGGTGGCCTGCAACTAATGAAAAACGGTTTTTT.

This clonotype was seen many times. The chain uses TRBV24-1 and TRBJ2-1; 8 nucleotides match TRBD2. The J segment lost 1 base and the V segment lost 7 bases, leaving 5 bases of the junction unmatched. The CDR3 has 15 amino acids. The V gene's germline CDR1 is KGHDR and CDR2 SFDVKD. CDR3 bases: TGTGCCACCAGAGAGGCGGGGGGATCCTACAATGAGCAGTTCTTC. It yields the protein CATREAGGSYNEQFF.

This clonotype was recorded many times. The genes are TRBV6-5 and TRBJ1-6; D unclear. In germline, CDR1 is MNHEY, CDR2 SVGAGI. The CDR3 loop spans 14 amino acids. Deletions cut 2 bases from V and 9 bases from J, with 11 bases between. The CDR3: CASSYGQLGSPLHF. The DNA for the CDR3 is TGTGCCAGCAGTTACGGGCAGCTCGGTTCACCCCTCCACTTT.

J is TRBJ2-7 and V is TRBV20-1, with TRBD1 as a possible D gene (6 bases). Germline V gives CDR1 DFQATT, CDR2 SNEGSKA (reference sequence). The germline V and J ends were trimmed by 5 bases and 0 bases, with 17 bases remaining between them. The CDR3 runs 15 residues. The CDR3 reads CSALTDRLSSYEQYF. The DNA for the CDR3 is TGCAGTGCTCTTACAGACAGGCTAAGCTCCTACGAGCAGTACTTC.

The chain employs TRBV5-1 and TRBJ2-5; 14 positions agree with TRBD2. Looked up from germline, CDR1 is SGHRS and CDR2 is YFSETQ. The length of the CDR3 is 18 residues. Germline trimming cut 4 bases from V and 4 bases from J; bases unmatched to any gene: 12. The CDR3 DNA is TGCGCCAGCAGCGACGGACTAGCGGGAGGTCTTTCAGGAGAGACCCAGTACTTC. Protein: CASSDGLAGGLSGETQYF.

This clonotype was seen only once. The chain uses TRBV6-2 or TRBV6-3 and TRBJ2-7; no clear D gene. V gave up 8 bases and J gave up 5 bases, with 19 bases separating them. The CDR3 covers 14 residues. Germline V CDR1 and CDR2: MNHEY, SVGEGT. CDR3: CASVRSARQNEQYF. The CDR3, as DNA: TGTGCCAGCGTCCGTTCGGCCCGGCAAAACGAGCAGTACTTC.

This clonotype came up many times. The chain uses TRBV9 and TRBJ2-1; no clear D. CDR1 is SGDLS, CDR2 YYNGEE, per germline. Trimming pared 0 bases from V and 7 bases from J, leaving 11 bases between. The CDR3 totals 14 residues. CDR3 amino acids: CASSVAGLGNEQFF. CDR3 bases: TGTGCCAGCAGCGTAGCGGGCCTTGGGAATGAGCAGTTCTTC.

A remark on this clonotype: One base away lies a much larger clone, so this may be a sequencing read error. This chain connects TRBV6-1 to TRBJ1-1; no firm D call. Deletions cut 10 bases from V and 0 bases from J, with 15 bases between. The CDR3 runs to 14 residues. Germline loops: CDR1 MNHNS, CDR2 SASEGT. The CDR3 sequence: CANSLQYMNTEAFF. Written as DNA, the CDR3 is TGTGCCAACAGCCTACAGTACATGAACACTGAAGCTTTCTTT.

Of note for this clonotype: A much larger clone is a single base away; this may be a read error. The chain is built from TRBV12-3 or TRBV12-4 and TRBJ2-3, with D perhaps given as TRBD1 or TRBD2 (6 bases each). The CDR3 has 16 amino acids. Written as DNA, the CDR3 is TGTGCCAGCGAAATGGGATCGGGGGCGAGCACAGATGCGCAGTATTTT. Its protein product is CASEMGSGASTDAQYF.

The chain has TRBV10-2 and TRBJ2-5; 14 bases match TRBD2. Trimming at V came to 7 bases and at J to 5 bases, leaving 6 bases not matched to a gene. Germline V gene data show CDR1 as WSHSY and CDR2 as SAAADI. The CDR3 loop spans 15 amino acids. The CDR3 DNA sequence: TGCGCCAGCACTGGACTAGCGGGGGGCCTGGAGACCCAGTACTTC. Encoded protein: CASTGLAGGLETQYF.

This clonotype was recorded at least ten times. J is TRBJ2-5 and V is TRBV29-1, with TRBD2 as a possible D gene (6 bases). Germline V gene sequence: CDR1 SQVTM, CDR2 ANQGSEA. Trimming cost V 3 bases and J 1 base, with 9 bases left between them. CDR3 length: 13 residues. DNA for the CDR3: TGCAGCGTTGATGCGGGGATCCAAGAGACCCAGTACTTC. It codes for CSVDAGIQETQYF.

The chain combines TRBV2 with TRBJ1-2; 8 nucleotides line up with TRBD1. V dropped 4 bases and J dropped 3; count of bases not matched to a gene: 4. Germline lookup yields CDR1 SNHLY and CDR2 FYNNEI. CDR3 size: 14 residues. The CDR3 bases are TGTGCCAGCAGTGCGCAGGGGGCTCACTATGGCTACACCTTC. Its translation is CASSAQGAHYGYTF. The variable domain in full, completed from reference TRBV2 and TRBJ1-2, reads EPEVTQTPSHQVTQMGQEVILRCVPISNHLYFYWYRQILGQKVEFLVSFYNNEISEKSEIFDDQFSVERPDGSNFTLKIRSTKLEDSAMYFCASSAQGAHYGYTFGSGTRLTVV.

Many counts were recorded for this clonotype. This chain connects TRBV20-1 to TRBJ2-7; TRBD2 matches 11 bases. J gave up 6 bases and V 6 bases, and 7 bases lay outside the gene matches. This CDR3 contains 13 residues. Germline CDR1 and CDR2: DFQATT and SNEGSKA (reference sequence). The CDR3 nucleotides are TGCAGTGCGCGAACTAGCGGGGGATCCGAGCAGTACTTC. Protein sequence: CSARTSGGSEQYF.

The table lists this clonotype with a few counts. V and J are TRBV6-5 and TRBJ1-6; 8 bases agree with TRBD1. The CDR3 length is 14 residues. V was clipped by 6 bases and J by 10 bases; unmatched bases: 8. Germline CDR1 reads MNHEY; CDR2 reads SVGAGI. The CDR3 bases are TGTGCCAGCAGACAAGACAGGGGAGGGTCACCCCTCCACTTT. This codes for CASRQDRGGSPLHF.

In its sample, this clonotype was seen many times. This rearrangement joins TRBV20-1 to TRBJ2-4, with 12 bases identical to TRBD2. This CDR3 contains 17 residues. Germline loops: CDR1 DFQATT, CDR2 SNEGSKA (reference sequence). V gave up 6 bases and J gave up 0 bases; unmatched junction bases: 9. The CDR3 nucleotides are TGCAGTGCAAGCCCACTAGCGGGGGGATTAGCCAAAAACATTCAGTACTTC. Translating it yields CSASPLAGGLAKNIQYF.

The table lists this clonotype with many counts. V is TRBV7-2 and J is TRBJ2-3; 11 positions agree with TRBD2. The CDR3 runs to 15 residues. The germline V gene has CDR1 SGHTA and CDR2 FQGNSA. Trimming cost V 4 bases and J 5 bases; bases outside gene matches: 5. CDR3 loop: CASSSSGGLGDTQYF. As DNA, the CDR3 is TGTGCCAGCAGCTCTAGCGGGGGGCTTGGAGATACGCAGTATTTT.

The chain's CDR3 is CASRWEQGRAGELFF. Here the CDR3 DNA reads TGCGCCAGCAGATGGGAACAGGGCAGGGCCGGGGAGCTGTTTTTT. The V and J genes are TRBV5-1 and TRBJ2-2, with D possibly being TRBD1 (6 bases). Deletions cut 5 bases from V and 6 bases from J, with 17 bases between. Germline V gives CDR1 SGHRS, CDR2 YFSETQ. The CDR3 runs to 15 residues.

At least ten counts were recorded for this clonotype. J is TRBJ2-6 and V is TRBV25-1, with TRBD1 identical over 7 bases. The germline gives CDR1 MGHDK, CDR2 SYGVNS. The CDR3 is 14 residues long. The CDR3 DNA follows: TGTGACGGGGACAGTTTATCTGGGGCCAACGTCCTGACTTTC. Translation: CDGDSLSGANVLTF.

This clonotype was recorded a few times. The rearrangement links TRBV4-2 to TRBJ1-2; D is unresolved. The CDR3 loop spans 14 amino acids. Deletions cut 0 bases from V and 3 bases from J, with 8 bases between. Germline V gene data show CDR1 as LGHNA and CDR2 as YNFKEQ. The chain's CDR3 is CASSQDMEYYGYTF. CDR3 in DNA: TGTGCCAGCAGCCAAGATATGGAGTACTATGGCTACACCTTC.

This clonotype occurred many times. V is TRBV7-2 and J is TRBJ1-3; D ambiguous. The CDR3 has 15 amino acids. V gave up 2 bases and J gave up 4 bases, with 12 bases separating them. The germline V gene encodes CDR1 SGHTA and CDR2 FQGNSA. CDR3 nucleotide sequence: TGTGCCAGCAGCTTAAGTCCAGGCTTGGGAAACACCATATATTTT. Translated, it gives CASSLSPGLGNTIYF.